These 15 T cell receptor beta chains came from one sample sequenced in a study of blood T cell repertoires in COVID-19. Profiled with immunoSEQ multiplex PCR; TCRdb holds only in-frame clones, not every one. Counted here are about 27,000 clones, roughly 80% occurring once; the ten biggest clones make up under 45%. The sequenced sample consisted of peripheral blood. The receptors derive from a woman older than 75 with acute or convalescent COVID-19.

The chain uses TRBV25-1 and TRBJ2-1, with D possibly matching TRBD1 (6 bases). The CDR3 consists of 14 residues. CDR1 is MGHDK, CDR2 SYGVNS, per germline. Trimming shortened V by 7 bases and J by 7 bases, and 17 bases separated the two germline ends. Here the CDR3 reads CASIDRLQGNEQFF. CDR3 in DNA: TGTGCCAGCATAGACCGTCTCCAGGGGAATGAGCAGTTCTTC.

The chain carries TRBV10-1 and TRBJ2-5, with D tentatively TRBD2 (5 bases). The CDR3 spans 11 residues. From germline, CDR1 is WNHNN and CDR2 SYGVQD (reference sequence). CDR3 residues: CETTGKETQYF. The CDR3 region has the DNA TGCGAAACTACCGGGAAAGAGACCCAGTACTTC.

The chain employs TRBV28 and TRBJ2-4; 11 nucleotides align to TRBD1. This CDR3 spans 15 amino acids. V shed 10 bases and J 3 bases; nucleotides not matched to a gene: 8. CDR1 and CDR2 (germline): MDHEN, SYDVKM. For the CDR3, the DNA is TGTGCCATCTCCGGACAGGGGGCAGGCAAAAACATTCAGTACTTC. Encoded protein: CAISGQGAGKNIQYF.

The rearrangement links TRBV11-3 to TRBJ2-7; no reliable D call. V was cut by 2 bases and J by 3 bases, with 11 bases left in between. The CDR3 is made up of 14 amino acids. CDR1 SGHNT and CDR2 YENEEA come from the germline V gene. CDR3 DNA sequence: TGTGCCAGCAGCTTATATCCAGGCAGCTACGAGCAGTACTTC. Protein product: CASSLYPGSYEQYF.

The CDR3: CATSDRGQSNQPQHF. The CDR3 DNA reads as TGTGCCACCAGCGACCGGGGACAGAGCAATCAGCCCCAGCATTTT. V usage is TRBV15 and J usage is TRBJ1-5; 7 positions match TRBD1. The CDR3 runs to 15 residues. Per germline, CDR1 LNHNV and CDR2 YYDKDF (reference sequence). V lost 5 bases, J lost 1 base, and 5 bases stayed unmatched. Using reference TRBV15 and TRBJ1-5 for the parts outside the CDR3, the full variable domain is DAMVIQNPRYQVTQFGKPVTLSCSQTLNHNVMYWYQQKSSQAPKLLFHYYDKDFNNEADTPDNFQSRRPNTSFCFLDIRSPGLGDTAMYLCATSDRGQSNQPQHFGDGTRLSIL.

The chain uses TRBV12-3 or TRBV12-4 and TRBJ1-3; D is ambiguous. V was shortened by 5 bases and J by 4 bases, with 9 bases between the two germline ends. The CDR3 sequence is 13 residues long. CDR3 DNA sequence: TGTGCCAGCAGTCCCTCAGTGGGAAACACCATATATTTT. This encodes CASSPSVGNTIYF.

The chain carries TRBV6-5 and TRBJ1-2; the D is unclear. The CDR3 loop spans 11 amino acids. The germline V gene encodes CDR1 MNHEY and CDR2 SVGAGI. V was shortened by 5 bases and J by 14 bases, with 15 bases between the two germline ends. The CDR3 DNA reads TGTGCCAGCAGTACCCGGGAGGTATCGACCTTC. Translated: CASSTREVSTF.

V gene TRBV7-9 combines with J gene TRBJ2-7; D perhaps matches TRBD1 (5 bases). This CDR3 comprises 14 residues. Deletions cut 4 bases from V and 0 bases from J, with 10 bases between. Germline V gives CDR1 SEHNR, CDR2 FQNEAQ (reference sequence). CDR3 in DNA: TGTGCCAGCAGCTCTTACAGGAACTCCTACGAGCAGTACTTC. Its translation: CASSSYRNSYEQYF.

The rearrangement links TRBV21-1 to TRBJ1-3; TRBD1, as called in the table, went unchecked against the DNA. TRBV21-1 is a pseudogene segment. CDR3 length equals 17 residues. The CDR3 loop is CASSKRVSGTGGERGPF. The CDR3 DNA sequence: TGTGCCAGCAGCAAACGGGTTTCCGGGACAGGGGGAGAAAGGGGCCCTTTT.

The rearrangement joins TRBV19 to TRBJ1-5, with TRBD1 matching 11 bases. The CDR3 is 14 amino acids. The germline V gene has CDR1 LNHDA and CDR2 SQIVND (reference sequence). Germline trimming cut 5 bases from V and 3 bases from J; bases unmatched to any gene: 0. CDR3 loop: CASSGQGANQPQHF. CDR3 bases: TGTGCCAGTAGTGGACAGGGGGCCAATCAGCCCCAGCATTTT.

V usage is TRBV11-2 and J usage is TRBJ2-5, with D perhaps matching TRBD2 (5 bases). From germline, CDR1 is SGHAT and CDR2 FQNNGV. V was shortened by 2 bases and J by 0 bases, with 7 bases between the two germline ends. The CDR3 runs to 14 residues. The CDR3 DNA follows: TGTGCCAGCAGCTTACGGCGGGACCAAGAGACCCAGTACTTC. Its translation: CASSLRRDQETQYF.

The chain carries TRBV19 and TRBJ2-7; maybe TRBD1 (5 bases). The CDR3 totals 14 residues. V lost 7 bases and J 6 bases, leaving 19 bases between the germline ends. CDR1 is LNHDA and CDR2 is SQIVND in the germline V gene (reference sequence). This CDR3 reads CASKSTEMYGEQYF. CDR3 DNA: TGTGCCAGTAAATCGACAGAGATGTATGGCGAGCAGTACTTC.

The J gene is TRBJ1-6, the V gene TRBV5-1; tentatively, D is TRBD1 (5 bases). From germline, CDR1 is SGHRS and CDR2 YFSETQ. Trimming shortened V by 0 bases and J by 8 bases, and 9 bases separated the two germline ends. The CDR3 runs 14 residues. Written as DNA, the CDR3 is TGCGCCAGCAGCTTGGGAATAGGGGATTCACCCCTCCACTTT. The encoded protein is CASSLGIGDSPLHF.

This sequence joins TRBV19 and TRBJ2-1, with 12 bases lining up with TRBD2. This CDR3 is 18 amino acids long. Germline V gene data show CDR1 as LNHDA and CDR2 as SQIVND (reference sequence). J gave up 0 bases and V 5 bases, and 8 bases lay outside the gene matches. DNA of the CDR3: TGTGCCAGTAGTGTCCTAGCGGGAGGGATACGCTCCTACAATGAGCAGTTCTTC. This translates into CASSVLAGGIRSYNEQFF.

This clone was counted a few times. This CDR3 is CASTAKTTGQGEGEKLFF. The CDR3 DNA is TGTGCCAGCACCGCAAAAACCACTGGACAGGGCGAGGGGGAAAAACTGTTTTTT. The chain links TRBV21-1 to TRBJ1-4; the D segment call TRBD1 is taken from the table without a DNA check. TRBV21-1 is given as a pseudogene. The CDR3 has 18 amino acids.